Below are 29 T cell receptor beta chains sequenced from a single sample in a study of monozygotic twins with inflammatory bowel disease. TCRdb reworked the 5' RACE reads into one entry per CDR3 protein, no DNA. This sample's table has around 210,000 distinct CDR3 sequences. The sequenced material came from blood. These receptors were taken from a human donor with ulcerative colitis or Crohn's disease, or a healthy co-twin of an affected twin (not recorded which).

This chain connects TRBV12-3 or TRBV12-4 to TRBJ2-7; with no DNA, the TCRdb D assignment of TRBD1 cannot be verified. The CDR3 totals 14 residues. Here the CDR3 reads CASSTPPETYEQYF.

The chain links TRBV6-5 to TRBJ2-6. Germline CDR1 and CDR2: MNHEY and SVGAGI. The CDR3 consists of 18 residues. CDR3 loop: CASSYDGFSGSGANVLTF.

V and J are TRBV5-1 and TRBJ2-3; absent DNA, TCRdb's TRBD1 call cannot be checked. The CDR3 spans 14 residues. CDR1 and CDR2 (germline): SGHRS, YFSETQ. The CDR3 sequence is CASSPQGATDTQYF.

V and J are TRBV12-3 or TRBV12-4 and TRBJ1-2; the D call from TCRdb, TRBD1, cannot be confirmed without DNA. The CDR3 has 14 amino acids. CDR3 loop: CASSRARGAAGYTF.

The chain uses TRBV11-2 and TRBJ2-1; TCRdb proposes TRBD2, but this gene call is untestable without DNA. Germline V CDR1 and CDR2: SGHAT, FQNNGV. The CDR3 is 15 residues long. CDR3 residues: CASSLGSGGLNEQFF.

CDR3 amino acids: CASSLAPKDTQYF. V gene TRBV7-8 combines with J gene TRBJ2-3. The CDR3 contains 13 residues. From germline, CDR1 is SGHVS and CDR2 FQNEAQ.

This chain joins TRBV25-1 and TRBJ2-1; the D call from TCRdb, TRBD2, cannot be confirmed without DNA. CDR3 length equals 15 residues. CDR1 and CDR2 from the germline V gene are MGHDK and SYGVNS. The CDR3 region is CASSDSRGFHNEQFF.

This sequence joins TRBV6-2 or TRBV6-3 and TRBJ2-1; the TCRdb call, TRBD2, lacks DNA for checking. Germline V gives CDR1 MNHEY, CDR2 SVGEGT. This CDR3 is built from 15 residues. CDR3 protein: CASSPLAGTYNEQFF.

This CDR3 is CASSWGSPGQGAYEQYF. The chain joins TRBV5-1 to TRBJ2-7; TCRdb lists TRBD1, though no DNA is available to test this call. CDR1 is SGHRS and CDR2 is YFSETQ in the germline V gene. The CDR3 is 17 residues long.

The V call is TRBV7-9, the J call TRBJ2-3; TCRdb's D gene call, TRBD2, goes unchecked for lack of DNA. The CDR3 is 16 amino acids. Germline-derived CDR1 and CDR2 are SEHNR and FQNEAQ (reference sequence). CDR3 in amino acids: CASSPRGTGSTDTQYF.

The rearrangement joins TRBV3-1 to TRBJ2-7. The CDR3 is 13 residues long. Germline CDR1 reads LGHDT; CDR2 reads YNNKEL (reference sequence). CDR3: CASSQTTAYEQYF.

J is TRBJ2-2 and V is TRBV18. The CDR3 length is 15 residues. Per germline, CDR1 KGHSH and CDR2 LQKENI. The CDR3 sequence is CASSPPRLNTGELFF. Combining the CDR3 with reference TRBV18 and TRBJ2-2 gives the whole variable domain NAGVMQNPRHLVRRRGQEARLRCSPMKGHSHVYWYRQLPEEGLKFMVYLQKENIIDESGMPKERFSAEFPKEGPSILRIQQVVRGDSAAYFCASSPPRLNTGELFFGEGSRLTVL.

The chain joins TRBV19 to TRBJ2-3; TCRdb designates TRBD1, a call that cannot be tested without DNA. Germline V gives CDR1 LNHDA, CDR2 SQIVND (reference sequence). This CDR3 spans 14 amino acids. CDR3 loop: CASSIQGFTDTQYF.

The CDR3 spells CASNLGGGASYNEQFF. The chain joins TRBV13 to TRBJ2-1; TCRdb outputs TRBD1, but without DNA this stays unchecked. Germline V lookup: CDR1 PRHDT, CDR2 FYEKMQ (reference sequence). CDR3 size: 16 residues.

This chain connects TRBV5-1 to TRBJ2-1; checking the TCRdb D call of TRBD2 is not possible without DNA. CDR3 length equals 14 residues. Germline V gives CDR1 SGHRS, CDR2 YFSETQ. The CDR3 loop is CASSLSGGPNEQFF.

V and J are TRBV5-1 and TRBJ2-1; the TCRdb call, TRBD1, lacks DNA for checking. The CDR3 totals 17 residues. Germline V gene sequence: CDR1 SGHRS, CDR2 YFSETQ. CDR3 sequence: CASSPTPGTGGRGEQFF.

This chain joins TRBV4-1 and TRBJ1-6; the D call from TCRdb, TRBD1, cannot be confirmed without DNA. Per the germline V gene, CDR1 is MGHRA and CDR2 is YSYEKL. This CDR3 is built from 15 residues. The CDR3 reads CASSQEAGGNSPLHF.

The V gene is TRBV11-2, the J gene TRBJ2-3; the D call of TRBD1 rests on TCRdb alone, since no DNA is present to check it. The CDR3 covers 14 residues. Germline values: CDR1 SGHAT, CDR2 FQNNGV. The CDR3 sequence: CASSSGQGEDTQYF.

The chain has TRBV7-6 and TRBJ2-7; the D call of TRBD1 rests on TCRdb alone, since no DNA is present to check it. Per germline, CDR1 SGHVS and CDR2 FNYEAQ. The CDR3 runs to 14 residues. The CDR3 spells CASSTDSQGDEQYF.

The rearrangement links TRBV20-1 to TRBJ2-1; no DNA is available, so the TRBD1 call from TCRdb remains unchecked. The CDR3 consists of 15 residues. Per the germline V gene, CDR1 is DFQATT and CDR2 is SNEGSKA (reference sequence). The CDR3 protein is CSASLLTSAYNEQFF.

V usage is TRBV6-1 and J usage is TRBJ2-1; the D gene TCRdb calls, TRBD2, cannot be checked with no DNA. From germline, CDR1 is MNHNS and CDR2 SASEGT. The CDR3 is 16 amino acids. The CDR3 here is CASSGGGASGGNEQFF.

The chain uses TRBV12-3 or TRBV12-4 and TRBJ2-1; the D gene TCRdb calls, TRBD2, cannot be checked with no DNA. There are 16 residues in the CDR3. CDR3 protein: CASSLGTSGRYAEQFF.

This sequence joins TRBV7-9 and TRBJ2-7; the TCRdb D gene call, TRBD1, has no DNA to confirm it. CDR1 and CDR2 (germline): SEHNR, FQNEAQ (reference sequence). The CDR3 has 17 residues. The CDR3 is CASSVFSGQGPQDEQYF.

This chain joins TRBV24-1 and TRBJ2-7; TCRdb's D call, TRBD1, is unchecked because there is no DNA. This CDR3 has 18 residues. Germline values: CDR1 KGHDR, CDR2 SFDVKD. The CDR3 is CATSESNPGQDLSYEQYF.

The chain links TRBV6-6 to TRBJ1-2. This CDR3 has 13 residues. Germline loops: CDR1 MNHNY, CDR2 SVGAGI (reference sequence). CDR3 in amino acids: CASRPVANYGYTF.

The chain links TRBV6-1 to TRBJ2-1; the TRBD2 assignment by TCRdb is unverifiable without DNA. The germline V gene encodes CDR1 MNHNS and CDR2 SASEGT. CDR3 length: 14 amino acids. CDR3 amino acids: CASSSGRPRNEQFF.

The rearrangement uses TRBV7-3 and TRBJ1-3. The V gene's germline CDR1 is SGHTA and CDR2 FQGTGA. This CDR3 has 14 amino acids. The CDR3 is CASSAGTPGNTIYF. Looking up the rest from reference TRBV7-3 and TRBJ1-3 gives the full variable domain: GAGVSQTPSNKVTEKGKYVELRCDPISGHTALYWYRQSLGQGPEFLIYFQGTGAADDSGLPNDRFFAVRPEGSVSTLKIQRTERGDSAVYLCASSAGTPGNTIYFGEGSWLTVV.

CDR3: CASSSSTGVTGELFF. The V call is TRBV12-3 or TRBV12-4, the J call TRBJ2-2; TCRdb lists TRBD1, though no DNA is available to test this call. This CDR3 is built from 15 residues.

This chain uses TRBV7-2 with TRBJ2-7; TCRdb calls TRBD1, which cannot be checked without DNA. The CDR3 runs 13 residues. Germline V gives CDR1 SGHTA, CDR2 FQGNSA. The CDR3 protein is CASSTGPVYEQYF.